This T cell receptor (beta chain) was profiled in a study of blood T cells in healthy people across ages. Broader study findings: Long-lived donors had more naive CD4+ cells and higher diversity than aged donors. Donor CMV status, an unknown factor, possibly confounded changes in expanded clonotypes.

With respect to this clonotype: Its specificity is not known.

A J-beta primer mix and a sample-barcoded 5' primer were used in a second PCR of about 7 to 12 cycles. One entry per CDR3 protein, called by TCRdb with MiXCR from the 5' RACE reads. Of some 900,000 distinct CDR3 sequences in the sample, roughly 43% were seen once. V was shortened by 3 bases and J by 12 bases, with 12 bases between the two germline ends. The CDR3 has 13 amino acids. The V gene is TRBV12-3 or TRBV12-4, the J gene TRBJ1-6; tentative D call: TRBD1 (5 bases). The receptor's source is a man under 40 in good health. The source material was blood. CDR3 in DNA: TGTGCCAGCAGTTTTGGGGACGAAGGACCCCTCCACTTT. Translation gives CASSFGDEGPLHF.